The present entry profiles one TCR beta chain with its context. The CDR3 runs 16 residues. Germline V lookup: CDR1 LGHDT, CDR2 YNNKEL (reference sequence). The ends lost 0 bases at V and 5 bases at J; junction bases unmatched: 7. Here immunoSEQ multiplex PCR was the method, and the copy in TCRdb shows in-frame clones only, minus some. The sample holds about 67,000 clones, around 88% seen once. The data belong to a study of blood T cell repertoires in COVID-19. Study in general: Donors in the United States, Italy and Spain gave samples during acute or convalescent COVID-19.

The chain links TRBV3-1 (or the pseudogene TRBV3-2) to TRBJ2-3; TRBD2 matches at 8 bases. The source of this sequence is an elderly woman with acute or convalescent COVID-19. Sequenced material: peripheral blood. CDR3 nucleotides: TGTGCCAGCAGCCAAGATGGCCAGCGGGGGTTAGATACGCAGTATTTT. As protein: CASSQDGQRGLDTQYF.